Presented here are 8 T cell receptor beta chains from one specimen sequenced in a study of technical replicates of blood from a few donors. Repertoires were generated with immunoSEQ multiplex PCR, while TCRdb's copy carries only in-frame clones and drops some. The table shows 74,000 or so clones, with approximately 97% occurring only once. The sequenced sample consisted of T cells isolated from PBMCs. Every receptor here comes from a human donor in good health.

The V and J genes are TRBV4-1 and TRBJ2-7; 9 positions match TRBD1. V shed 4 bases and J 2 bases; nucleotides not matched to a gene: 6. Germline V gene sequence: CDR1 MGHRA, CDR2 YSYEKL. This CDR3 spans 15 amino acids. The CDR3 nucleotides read TGCGCCAGCAGCCTCGTCGGACAGGGGACCTACGAGCAGTACTTC. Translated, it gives CASSLVGQGTYEQYF.

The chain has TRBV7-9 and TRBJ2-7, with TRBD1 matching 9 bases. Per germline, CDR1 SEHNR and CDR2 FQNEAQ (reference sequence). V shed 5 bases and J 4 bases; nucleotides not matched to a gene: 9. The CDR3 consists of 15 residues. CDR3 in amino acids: CASSIGAGQGYEQYF. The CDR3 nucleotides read TGTGCCAGCAGCATCGGGGCGGGACAGGGATACGAGCAGTACTTC.

The CDR3 DNA sequence: TGTGCCAGCAGCCAAGAAAGACGGGACGGGGGTGAGCAGTTCTTC. This codes for CASSQERRDGGEQFF. The rearrangement links TRBV4-2 to TRBJ2-1, with D tentatively TRBD2 (6 bases). CDR1 LGHNA and CDR2 YNFKEQ come from the germline V gene. CDR3 length equals 15 residues. V gave up 0 bases and J gave up 9 bases, with 15 bases separating them.

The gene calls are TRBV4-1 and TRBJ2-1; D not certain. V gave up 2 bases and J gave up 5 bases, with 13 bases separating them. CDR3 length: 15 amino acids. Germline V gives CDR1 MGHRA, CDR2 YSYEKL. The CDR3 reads CASSQYSRGDNEQFF. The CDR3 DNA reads TGCGCCAGCAGCCAATATTCACGAGGTGACAATGAGCAGTTCTTC.

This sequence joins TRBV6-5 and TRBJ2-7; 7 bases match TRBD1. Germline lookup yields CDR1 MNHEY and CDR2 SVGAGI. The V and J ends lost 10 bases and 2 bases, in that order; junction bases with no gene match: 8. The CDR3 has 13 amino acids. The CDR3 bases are TGTGCCACCTCGGGACAGAGGGCCTACGAGCAGTACTTC. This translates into CATSGQRAYEQYF.

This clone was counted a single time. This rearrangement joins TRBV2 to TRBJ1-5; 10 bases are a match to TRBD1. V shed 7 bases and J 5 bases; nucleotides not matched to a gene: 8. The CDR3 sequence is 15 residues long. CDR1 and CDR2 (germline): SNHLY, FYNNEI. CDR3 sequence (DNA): TGTGCCAGCAATCTGGACAGGGGGTTGGATCAGCCCCAGCATTTT. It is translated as CASNLDRGLDQPQHF.

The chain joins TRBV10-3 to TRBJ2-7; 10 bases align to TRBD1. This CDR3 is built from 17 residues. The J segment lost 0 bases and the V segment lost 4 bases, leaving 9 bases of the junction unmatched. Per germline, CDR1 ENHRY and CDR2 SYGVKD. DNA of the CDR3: TGTGCCATCAGTGGGGACAGGGGCGTCTACTCCTCCTACGAGCAGTACTTC. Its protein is CAISGDRGVYSSYEQYF.

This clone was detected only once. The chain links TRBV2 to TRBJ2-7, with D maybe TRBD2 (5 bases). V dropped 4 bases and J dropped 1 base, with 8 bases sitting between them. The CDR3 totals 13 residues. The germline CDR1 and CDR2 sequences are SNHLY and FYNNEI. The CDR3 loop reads CASSADLSYEQYF. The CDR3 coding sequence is TGTGCCAGCAGTGCGGACTTGTCCTACGAGCAGTACTTC.